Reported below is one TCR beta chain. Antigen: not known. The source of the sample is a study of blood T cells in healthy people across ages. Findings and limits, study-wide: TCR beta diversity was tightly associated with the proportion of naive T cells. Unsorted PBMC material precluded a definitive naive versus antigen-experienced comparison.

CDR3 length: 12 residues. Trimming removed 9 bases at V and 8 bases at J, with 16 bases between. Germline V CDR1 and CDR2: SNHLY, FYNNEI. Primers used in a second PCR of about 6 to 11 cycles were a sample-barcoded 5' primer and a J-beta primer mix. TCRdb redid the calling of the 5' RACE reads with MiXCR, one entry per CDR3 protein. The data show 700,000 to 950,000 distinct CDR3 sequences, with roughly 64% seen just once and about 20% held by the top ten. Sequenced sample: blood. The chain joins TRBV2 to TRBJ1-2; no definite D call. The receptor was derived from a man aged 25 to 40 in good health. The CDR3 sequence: CARGDLSGGYTF. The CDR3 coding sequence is TGTGCCAGGGGCGACCTATCGGGCGGCTACACCTTC.